These 3 T cell receptor beta chains were sequenced from one sample in a study of human T cells and chemical hapten exposure. Time point indicated: pre-sensitization, week 0. Treatment noted: therapeutic diphenylcyclopropenone sensitization with weekly scalp DPC. TCRdb used MiXCR to reprocess the RACE reads, holding one entry per CDR3 protein. The sample yields 300,000 to 450,000 distinct CDR3 sequences, less than 6.5% seen once. Sequenced material: whole blood, taken in connection with sensitization to the hapten diphenylcyclopropenone (DPC). These receptors came from a woman between 50 and 59 years old with alopecia areata. Some clones in this sample may be carry-over from other donors' samples.

The sample holds many counts of this clonotype. The chain carries TRBV20-1 and TRBJ2-1, with TRBD1 identical over 8 bases. The junction had 10 bases not matched to a gene; V was cut back by 2 bases and J by 4 bases. Germline V gene sequence: CDR1 DFQATT, CDR2 SNEGSKA (reference sequence). The CDR3 runs to 16 residues. This chain's CDR3 is CSARQTGTGRYNEQFF. The CDR3 DNA follows: TGCAGTGCTAGACAAACGGGGACAGGCAGATACAATGAGCAGTTCTTC.

This clonotype has just a few counts. The V and J genes are TRBV4-3 and TRBJ1-2; TRBD1 matches at 7 bases. From germline, CDR1 is LGHNA and CDR2 YSLEER. V gave up 1 base and J gave up 4 bases; unmatched junction bases: 6. The CDR3 covers 15 residues. DNA of the CDR3: TGCGCCAGCAGCCAAGTCAGGACAGGACTCTATGGCTACACCTTC. Amino acid sequence: CASSQVRTGLYGYTF.

The gene calls are TRBV20-1 and TRBJ1-3; D is possibly TRBD1 (6 bases). Trimming pared 5 bases from V and 2 bases from J, leaving 13 bases between. The germline gives CDR1 DFQATT, CDR2 SNEGSKA (reference sequence). The CDR3 has 14 amino acids. CDR3 in amino acids: CSAAAQGPGNTIYF. CDR3 bases: TGCAGTGCTGCCGCACAGGGACCTGGAAACACCATATATTTT.